Described below is a single T cell receptor beta chain sequence and its context. What it recognizes is unknown. PCR employed 60 Vbeta and 13 Jbeta primers. Profiled with immunoSEQ multiplex PCR; TCRdb holds only in-frame clones, not every one. This sample yields fewer than 200,000 clones, of which approximately 80% are seen a single time; approximately 0.8% belongs to the top ten. Germline V lookup: CDR1 LNHNV, CDR2 YYDKDF (reference sequence). With V trimmed by 3 bases and J by 8 bases, 13 bases remained unmatched. This CDR3 is 15 amino acids long. These data come from a study of cytomegalovirus exposure and HLA in healthy donors. At the level of the study: Across a few hundred genotyped donors, 65% to 90% landed in the Caucasian-associated ancestry cluster. Study observations and caveats: Investigators reported approximately 150 TCR beta chains as tied to cytomegalovirus. A later analysis, which compared TCR beta chains of equal frequency, found the HLA-associated ones more clonally expanded. Later findings reportedly placed an Asian-associated ancestry cluster below the roughly 660-donor mean for N-insertions.

The sample consisted of PBMCs. The rearrangement joins TRBV15 to TRBJ2-7, with TRBD1 identical over 7 bases. This TCR was sampled from a woman aged 18-35 years in good health and CMV-seronegative. The CDR3, as DNA: TGTGCCACCAGCAGTGAGATATGGGACAGTCGTCAGCAGTACTTC. It is translated as CATSSEIWDSRQQYF.